Below are 27 T cell receptor beta chains sequenced from a single sample in a study of cytomegalovirus exposure and HLA in healthy donors. PCR used 60 Vbeta primers and 13 Jbeta primers. Libraries were prepared by immunoSEQ multiplex PCR; TCRdb keeps only in-frame clonotypes and omits some of them. The sample contains fewer than 100,000 clones, roughly 80% of which appear only once. Material: PBMCs. These TCRs come from a woman aged 55-69 years in good health and CMV-seronegative.

The chain is built from TRBV7-9 and TRBJ1-2; D remains ambiguous. Germline V gene sequence: CDR1 SEHNR, CDR2 FQNEAQ (reference sequence). V was clipped by 2 bases and J by 1 base, with 8 bases between them. The CDR3 spans 14 residues. DNA of the CDR3: TGTGCCAGCAGCTTATCCACAAGTAACTATGGCTACACCTTC. As protein: CASSLSTSNYGYTF.

The chain recombines TRBV4-1 with TRBJ1-4; weak D call: TRBD1 (6 bases). The CDR3 covers 15 residues. CDR1 is MGHRA, CDR2 YSYEKL, per germline. V was cut by 4 bases and J by 0 bases, with 9 bases left in between. DNA of the CDR3: TGCGCCAGCAGCCCAGGGACAACAACTAATGAAAAACTGTTTTTT. This gives the protein CASSPGTTTNEKLFF.

The chain employs TRBV10-1 and TRBJ1-1; D may be TRBD1 (5 bases). The CDR3 has 14 amino acids. Trimming left V 0 bases short and J 1 base short, with 6 bases between. In germline, CDR1 is WNHNN, CDR2 SYGVQD (reference sequence). CDR3 coding DNA: TGCGCCAGCAGTGAGTCGACAGAGAACACTGAAGCTTTCTTT. Translated, it gives CASSESTENTEAFF.

This clone was counted once. This rearrangement joins TRBV19 to TRBJ2-1; no definite D call. This CDR3 region has 16 residues. Trimming pared 0 bases from V and 6 bases from J, leaving 15 bases between. Germline V CDR1 and CDR2: LNHDA, SQIVND (reference sequence). The CDR3 region is CASSIDLAPLLNEQFF. The CDR3 coding sequence is TGTGCCAGTAGTATAGATCTTGCCCCACTACTCAATGAGCAGTTCTTC.

The V call is TRBV5-1, the J call TRBJ1-5; D might be TRBD1 (5 bases). The CDR3 loop spans 15 amino acids. The ends were cut back, 0 bases at V and 0 bases at J, with 7 bases in the middle. The germline CDR1 and CDR2 sequences are SGHRS and YFSETQ. The CDR3 DNA sequence: TGCGCCAGCAGCTTGGGGGGGGTTAGCAATCAGCCCCAGCATTTT. Translation: CASSLGGVSNQPQHF.

The CDR3 sequence is CASTLDSLAGELFF. CDR3 nucleotide sequence: TGTGCCAGCACCCTGGACAGTCTTGCCGGGGAGCTGTTTTTT. The rearrangement uses TRBV6-1 and TRBJ2-2; weak D call: TRBD1 (6 bases). Trimming shortened V by 7 bases and J by 6 bases, and 15 bases separated the two germline ends. This CDR3 is 14 amino acids long. Germline V gene lookup returns CDR1 MNHNS and CDR2 SASEGT.

The chain combines TRBV7-9 with TRBJ1-2, with 7 nucleotides matching TRBD1. Per germline, CDR1 SEHNR and CDR2 FQNEAQ (reference sequence). The J segment lost 3 bases and the V segment lost 6 bases, leaving 13 bases of the junction unmatched. The CDR3 runs 16 residues. The CDR3 loop is CASSRDLTGRYYGYTF. The DNA for the CDR3 is TGTGCCAGCAGTCGGGACTTGACAGGGAGGTACTATGGCTACACCTTC.

The chain has TRBV7-8 and TRBJ1-4, with 8 bases identical to TRBD1. Germline CDR1 SGHVS, CDR2 FQNEAQ. The CDR3 has 15 amino acids. V was clipped by 5 bases and J by 4 bases; unmatched bases: 6. The CDR3 DNA is TGTGCCAGCAGCCTGGACAGGGCGGGTAATGAAAAACTGTTTTTT. Translation gives CASSLDRAGNEKLFF.

The chain joins TRBV19 to TRBJ1-1, with 8 bases aligning to TRBD1. Germline-derived CDR1 and CDR2 are LNHDA and SQIVND (reference sequence). After removal of 6 bases from V and 6 bases from J, the junction contained 9 bases not matched to a gene. The CDR3 covers 14 residues. CDR3 residues: CASRLTGVGSEAFF. Here the CDR3 DNA reads TGTGCCAGTAGACTGACAGGGGTCGGCTCTGAAGCTTTCTTT.

This clone was picked up a small number of times. This chain links TRBV4-1 with TRBJ2-1, with 12 bases that match TRBD2. CDR1 is MGHRA, CDR2 YSYEKL, per germline. The CDR3 length is 19 residues. The J segment lost 9 bases and the V segment lost 3 bases, leaving 18 bases of the junction unmatched. The CDR3 region is CASSQARASGRALDLEQFF. CDR3 DNA: TGCGCCAGCAGCCAGGCCCGTGCTAGCGGGAGGGCCTTAGATCTTGAGCAGTTCTTC.

This clone was counted only a few times. The chain employs TRBV4-3 and TRBJ2-3; TRBD2 matches at 9 bases. The CDR3 covers 17 residues. Trimming took 0 bases from V and 3 from J; bases not matched to a gene: 7. From germline, CDR1 is LGHNA and CDR2 YSLEER. The CDR3 is CASSQDFSGGNTDTQYF. CDR3 nucleotide sequence: TGCGCCAGCAGCCAAGATTTCAGCGGGGGGAATACAGATACGCAGTATTTT.

This chain uses TRBV29-1 with TRBJ2-5; tentative D call: TRBD1 (6 bases). Trimming removed 6 bases at V and 11 bases at J, with 22 bases between. CDR1 and CDR2 (germline): SQVTM, ANQGSEA. This CDR3 region has 13 residues. CDR3 DNA sequence: TGCAGCGTCAGGCCGACAGGTTTGGGGGAGCAGTACTTC. It encodes CSVRPTGLGEQYF.

The chain uses TRBV7-9 and TRBJ1-3, with unresolved D. Germline V lookup: CDR1 SEHNR, CDR2 FQNEAQ (reference sequence). V dropped 1 base and J dropped 2 bases, with 6 bases sitting between them. CDR3 length: 14 amino acids. CDR3 residues: CASSLGGTGNTIYF. CDR3 in DNA: TGTGCCAGCAGCTTAGGAGGGACTGGAAACACCATATATTTT.

This chain's CDR3 is CASSLRQGAGELFF. CDR3 nucleotide sequence: TGTGCCAGCAGCTTGAGACAGGGTGCCGGGGAGCTGTTTTTT. The V and J genes are TRBV7-2 and TRBJ2-2, with 7 bases identical to TRBD1. This CDR3 contains 14 residues. Trimming at V came to 3 bases and at J to 6 bases, leaving 4 bases not matched to a gene. Looked up from germline, CDR1 is SGHTA and CDR2 is FQGNSA.

Notes on this clone: At one end, the junction sequence differs from germline, possibly due to a read error. The V call is TRBV2, the J call TRBJ2-3, with D unclear. Germline V lookup: CDR1 SNHLY, CDR2 FYNNEI. There are 15 residues in the CDR3. Written as DNA, the CDR3 is TGTGCGAGCACTCCTTTACGACTGGTGGTGGATACGCAGTATTTT. It translates to CASTPLRLVVDTQYF.

J is TRBJ1-1 and V is TRBV5-1; TRBD1 is a possible D gene (5 bases). The CDR3 consists of 14 residues. Germline V gene lookup returns CDR1 SGHRS and CDR2 YFSETQ. V lost 2 bases and J lost 1, with 9 bases in between. The DNA for the CDR3 is TGCGCCAGCAGCTTCAGGGACTCGAACACTGAAGCTTTCTTT. As protein: CASSFRDSNTEAFF. The full variable domain, completed using reference TRBV5-1 and TRBJ1-1, is KAGVTQTPRYLIKTRGQQVTLSCSPISGHRSVSWYQQTPGQGLQFLFEYFSETQRNKGNFPGRFSGRQFSNSRSEMNVSTLELGDSALYLCASSFRDSNTEAFFGQGTRLTVV.

This chain joins TRBV5-6 and TRBJ2-1; TRBD1 matches at 7 bases. The CDR3 has 15 residues. J was trimmed by 3 bases and V by 0 bases; bases with no gene match: 3. Germline CDR1 and CDR2: SGHDT and YYEEEE. Here the CDR3 DNA reads TGTGCCAGCAGCTTGGTCGACAGGGACTACAATGAGCAGTTCTTC. This translates into CASSLVDRDYNEQFF.

This chain links TRBV2 with TRBJ2-7; 11 bases are a match to TRBD2. The CDR3 sequence is 14 residues long. CDR1 is SNHLY, CDR2 FYNNEI, per germline. The V and J ends lost 7 bases and 2 bases, in that order; junction bases with no gene match: 4. Here the CDR3 DNA reads TGTGCCAGCAAGCTAGCGGGGGGCCCCTACGAGCAGTACTTC. Translating gives CASKLAGGPYEQYF.

The chain combines TRBV19 with TRBJ1-5; D is ambiguous. The germline CDR1 and CDR2 sequences are LNHDA and SQIVND (reference sequence). V lost 5 bases, J lost 2 bases, and 13 bases lay in between. The CDR3 totals 15 residues. The CDR3 reads CASSRPPMGNQPQHF. The CDR3 DNA is TGTGCCAGTAGTCGCCCCCCTATGGGCAATCAGCCCCAGCATTTT.

This clone came up a few times. CDR3 protein: CASSLSGGSGNTIYF. CDR3 coding DNA: TGTGCCAGCAGCTTATCGGGGGGCTCTGGAAACACCATATATTTT. This sequence joins TRBV7-9 and TRBJ1-3; D perhaps matches TRBD1 (5 bases). CDR1 and CDR2 (germline): SEHNR, FQNEAQ (reference sequence). This CDR3 is 15 amino acids long. Trimming left V 2 bases short and J 0 bases short, with 8 bases between.

J is TRBJ2-1 and V is TRBV7-2, with a possible D match to TRBD1 (5 bases). The germline gives CDR1 SGHTA, CDR2 FQGNSA. The germline V and J ends were trimmed by 2 bases and 3 bases, with 8 bases remaining between them. CDR3 length: 14 amino acids. The CDR3 DNA follows: TGTGCCAGCAGCTTACCCCAGGGCTACAATGAGCAGTTCTTC. Amino acids: CASSLPQGYNEQFF.

CDR3 in amino acids: CASSLRGGPLLEQYF. For the CDR3, the DNA is TGTGCCAGCAGCTTGCGGGGGGGCCCCCTACTCGAGCAGTACTTC. V and J are TRBV7-8 and TRBJ2-7, with 9 bases identical to TRBD2. The trim removed 3 bases at V and 6 bases at J, leaving 9 bases unmatched. The CDR3 spans 15 residues. In germline, CDR1 is SGHVS, CDR2 FQNEAQ.

The J gene is TRBJ2-5, the V gene TRBV9; D is perhaps TRBD2 (7 bases). Germline V CDR1 and CDR2: SGDLS, YYNGEE. The CDR3 spans 15 residues. V lost 0 bases, J lost 5 bases, and 14 bases lay in between. CDR3 DNA: TGTGCCAGCAGCGTAGTAGGGGGGGCTGAGGAGACCCAGTACTTC. This translates into CASSVVGGAEETQYF.

This clone turned up a few times. The chain carries TRBV28 and TRBJ1-3; 7 nucleotides line up with TRBD1. The V and J ends lost 9 bases and 0 bases, in that order; junction bases with no gene match: 5. The germline CDR1 and CDR2 sequences are MDHEN and SYDVKM. This CDR3 region has 14 residues. CDR3 loop: CASGTVSSGNTIYF. In nucleotides, the CDR3 is TGTGCCAGTGGGACAGTCAGCTCTGGAAACACCATATATTTT. Filled out from reference TRBV28 and TRBJ1-3, the complete variable domain reads DVKVTQSSRYLVKRTGEKVFLECVQDMDHENMFWYRQDPGLGLRLIYFSYDVKMKEKGDIPEGYSVSREKKERFSLILESASTNQTSMYLCASGTVSSGNTIYFGEGSWLTVV.

The V call is TRBV7-8, the J call TRBJ1-2; the match to TRBD1 covers 8 bases. This CDR3 comprises 12 residues. Germline V CDR1 and CDR2: SGHVS, FQNEAQ. The V and J ends lost 6 bases and 6 bases, in that order; junction bases with no gene match: 3. CDR3 in DNA: TGTGCCAGCAGTCAGGGGGCAGATGGCTACACCTTC. It specifies CASSQGADGYTF.

This clone has only one observation. The rearrangement uses TRBV21-1 and TRBJ2-7; TRBD1, the D gene given by the table, was not confirmed from the DNA. TRBV21-1 is a listed pseudogene. The CDR3 extends over 14 amino acids. The DNA for the CDR3 is TGTGCCAGCTGCTACGGGACAGGGCAGTACGAGCAGTACTTC. Translating it yields CASCYGTGQYEQYF.

The genes are TRBV6-1 and TRBJ2-7; weak D call: TRBD1 (6 bases). This CDR3 contains 13 residues. The ends were cut back, 6 bases at V and 5 bases at J, with 14 bases in the middle. Germline V gene sequence: CDR1 MNHNS, CDR2 SASEGT. The CDR3 spells CASRTGTINEQYF. CDR3 DNA: TGTGCCAGCAGGACCGGGACAATTAACGAGCAGTACTTC.